A single sample gave rise to the 26 T cell receptor beta chains below, sequenced in a study of CD4 T cells in relation to SARS-CoV-2 and coronaviruses. Before the COVID-19 pandemic, during about 2011-2019, CD4+ T cells were taken from unexposed donors. Sequenced by immunoSEQ multiplex PCR; TCRdb stores in-frame clones only, minus some. The table shows just under 65,000 clones, with about 95% occurring only once. The sequenced sample consisted of naive CD4+ T cells from PBMCs. The subset was: naive CD4+ T cells isolated by negative enrichment. The receptors were gathered from a human donor in good health.

A single count supports this clone. The rearrangement uses TRBV5-1 and TRBJ2-1; D may be TRBD1 (6 bases). The CDR3 contains 11 residues. The V gene's germline CDR1 is SGHRS and CDR2 YFSETQ. Trimming removed 3 bases at V and 8 bases at J, with 6 bases between. The CDR3, as DNA: TGCGCCAGCAGCTACAGGGATGAGCAGTTCTTC. It specifies CASSYRDEQFF.

The chain couples TRBV6-2 or TRBV6-3 to TRBJ2-1; TRBD2 matches 9 bases. The ends lost 6 bases at V and 0 bases at J; junction bases unmatched: 12. This CDR3 region has 18 residues. Germline values: CDR1 MNHEY, CDR2 SVGEGT. The CDR3 reads CASSRGLAGTSSYNEQFF. The CDR3 DNA is TGTGCCAGCAGCCGCGGGCTAGCGGGGACGAGCTCCTACAATGAGCAGTTCTTC.

The rearrangement joins TRBV5-1 to TRBJ2-5, with D possibly being TRBD2 (6 bases). Trimming pared 4 bases from V and 4 bases from J, leaving 11 bases between. The CDR3 spans 13 residues. Germline CDR1 SGHRS, CDR2 YFSETQ. DNA of the CDR3: TGCGCCAGCAGCCCGGAGGGTGCAGAGACCCAGTACTTC. Translated: CASSPEGAETQYF.

This chain links TRBV5-8 with TRBJ1-5, with TRBD1 matching over 7 bases. V lost 0 bases and J lost 1; bases outside the gene matches: 4. In germline, CDR1 is SGHTS, CDR2 YDEGEE. The CDR3 extends over 16 amino acids. The CDR3 coding sequence is TGTGCCAGCAGCTTGGACAGGGGAGGAAGCAATCAGCCCCAGCATTTT. Amino acids: CASSLDRGGSNQPQHF.

The gene calls are TRBV19 and TRBJ2-7; D possibly corresponds to TRBD1 (6 bases). Germline V gene lookup returns CDR1 LNHDA and CDR2 SQIVND (reference sequence). The CDR3 spans 14 residues. With 5 bases removed from V and 2 bases from J, the gap between germline ends came to 13 bases. The DNA for the CDR3 is TGTGCCAGTAGTCCGCAGGGGACCCCCTACGAGCAGTACTTC. Its translation: CASSPQGTPYEQYF.

The count of this clone is one. This chain joins TRBV28 and TRBJ2-3, with a weak D call TRBD2 (5 bases). V lost 6 bases, J lost 1 base, and 14 bases lay in between. Germline V gives CDR1 MDHEN, CDR2 SYDVKM. The CDR3 runs 15 residues. CDR3 sequence (DNA): TGTGCCAGCAGGGGGTCCCGGGGAGGCACAGATACGCAGTATTTT. Translation: CASRGSRGGTDTQYF.

This clone was seen a single time. The chain links TRBV15 to TRBJ2-1; tentative D call: TRBD2 (5 bases). The V gene lost 3 bases and the J gene lost 0 bases, with 18 bases spanning the gap. Looked up from germline, CDR1 is LNHNV and CDR2 is YYDKDF (reference sequence). The CDR3 covers 18 residues. CDR3 region: CATSRGSVGRSSYNEQFF. CDR3 nucleotides: TGTGCCACCAGCAGGGGATCGGTAGGGAGAAGCTCCTACAATGAGCAGTTCTTC. The full variable domain, completed using reference TRBV15 and TRBJ2-1, is DAMVIQNPRYQVTQFGKPVTLSCSQTLNHNVMYWYQQKSSQAPKLLFHYYDKDFNNEADTPDNFQSRRPNTSFCFLDIRSPGLGDTAMYLCATSRGSVGRSSYNEQFFGPGTRLTVL.

CDR3 in DNA: TGTGCCAGCTCACCGGCGTCTATTGCCTTTTACACAGATACGCAGTATTTT. It is translated as CASSPASIAFYTDTQYF. The chain has TRBV18 and TRBJ2-3; D is unclear. The V and J ends lost 3 bases and 2 bases respectively, with 18 bases between them. Germline V lookup: CDR1 KGHSH, CDR2 LQKENI. This CDR3 has 17 amino acids.

The genes are TRBV20-1 and TRBJ2-7, with TRBD1 matching over 7 bases. Germline CDR1 reads DFQATT; CDR2 reads SNEGSKA (reference sequence). The CDR3 spans 11 residues. Unmatched junction bases numbered 6, after V lost 6 bases and J lost 7 bases. DNA for the CDR3: TGCAGTGCGACAGGGACAGAAGAGCAGTACTTC. Encoded protein: CSATGTEEQYF.

This clone has a single count. The CDR3 reads CASSQDWSLGHETQYF. CDR3 DNA sequence: TGTGCCAGCAGCCAAGATTGGAGCTTGGGGCACGAGACCCAGTACTTC. The V gene is TRBV4-2, the J gene TRBJ2-5, with a tentative D call TRBD1 (5 bases). CDR3 length equals 16 residues. From germline, CDR1 is LGHNA and CDR2 YNFKEQ. The ends were cut back, 0 bases at V and 5 bases at J, with 16 bases in the middle.

The chain employs TRBV19 and TRBJ2-6, with no clear D. The V gene lost 2 bases and the J gene lost 0 bases, with 5 bases spanning the gap. The CDR3 consists of 15 residues. Germline V gene data show CDR1 as LNHDA and CDR2 as SQIVND (reference sequence). CDR3 residues: CASSIWGSGANVLTF. The CDR3 DNA reads TGTGCCAGTAGTATATGGGGCTCTGGGGCCAACGTCCTGACTTTC.

This chain links TRBV27 with TRBJ1-5; TRBD1 might be the D (6 bases). The CDR3 loop spans 14 amino acids. From germline, CDR1 is MNHEY and CDR2 SMNVEV (reference sequence). Trimming removed 6 bases at V and 3 bases at J, with 12 bases between. The CDR3 coding sequence is TGTGCCAGCAGCCTACAGGGTACCAATCAGCCCCAGCATTTT. Encoded protein: CASSLQGTNQPQHF.

This chain's CDR3 is CASSTGTGYNEQFF. The CDR3, as DNA: TGCGCCAGCAGTACCGGGACTGGGTACAATGAGCAGTTCTTC. The rearrangement uses TRBV10-2 and TRBJ2-1, with a weak D call TRBD2 (6 bases). Germline lookup yields CDR1 WSHSY and CDR2 SAAADI. Trimming removed 5 bases from V and 4 bases from J, with 12 bases in between. The CDR3 has 14 residues.

The genes are TRBV18 and TRBJ2-1; perhaps TRBD2 as D (6 bases). CDR1 is KGHSH and CDR2 is LQKENI in the germline V gene. Trimming removed 6 bases at V and 7 bases at J, with 16 bases between. This CDR3 region has 14 residues. This CDR3 reads CASSPQRVENEQFF. The DNA for the CDR3 is TGTGCCAGCTCTCCCCAGCGGGTGGAGAATGAGCAGTTCTTC.

The chain uses TRBV27 and TRBJ2-3; the match to TRBD1 covers 7 bases. This CDR3 contains 17 residues. V shed 5 bases and J 4 bases; nucleotides not matched to a gene: 15. CDR1 is MNHEY and CDR2 is SMNVEV in the germline V gene (reference sequence). Here the CDR3 reads CASSRLQGDSSPDTQYF. In DNA form, the CDR3 reads TGTGCCAGCAGTCGCCTTCAGGGGGATTCCTCCCCAGATACGCAGTATTTT.

A few counts support this clone. V usage is TRBV7-9 and J usage is TRBJ2-2, with a weak D call TRBD1 (5 bases). Between the trimmed V and J ends, which lost 1 base and 0 bases, there was a span of 6 bases. Looked up from germline, CDR1 is SEHNR and CDR2 is FQNEAQ (reference sequence). This CDR3 has 15 residues. The CDR3 DNA follows: TGTGCCAGCAGCTTAGGACAGCCGAACACCGGGGAGCTGTTTTTT. Encoded protein: CASSLGQPNTGELFF.

The rearrangement links TRBV5-6 to TRBJ1-1, with D maybe TRBD1 (6 bases). V lost 0 bases and J lost 1, with 7 bases in between. Germline lookup yields CDR1 SGHDT and CDR2 YYEEEE. The CDR3 length is 14 residues. The CDR3 DNA reads as TGTGCCAGCAGCTTGGAGACAGGGAACACTGAAGCTTTCTTT. It specifies CASSLETGNTEAFF.

This rearrangement joins TRBV18 to TRBJ2-2; tentative D call: TRBD2 (6 bases). The CDR3 sequence is 15 residues long. Trimming left V 2 bases short and J 5 bases short, with 12 bases between. Germline V lookup: CDR1 KGHSH, CDR2 LQKENI. CDR3: CASSPRDLPTGELFF. CDR3 nucleotide sequence: TGTGCCAGCTCACCAAGGGACTTGCCTACCGGGGAGCTGTTTTTT. The whole variable domain, remainder taken from reference TRBV18 and TRBJ2-2, is NAGVMQNPRHLVRRRGQEARLRCSPMKGHSHVYWYRQLPEEGLKFMVYLQKENIIDESGMPKERFSAEFPKEGPSILRIQQVVRGDSAAYFCASSPRDLPTGELFFGEGSRLTVL.

This chain joins TRBV10-2 and TRBJ2-5; the match to TRBD2 covers 8 bases. V lost 3 bases to trimming and J lost 4 bases; unmatched junction nucleotides: 10. Germline-derived CDR1 and CDR2 are WSHSY and SAAADI. The CDR3 is made up of 16 amino acids. The CDR3 protein is CASSDDGRAKVETQYF. CDR3 sequence (DNA): TGCGCCAGCAGTGACGACGGGAGGGCCAAAGTAGAGACCCAGTACTTC.

The gene calls are TRBV4-1 and TRBJ2-7; TRBD2 matches at 10 bases. Germline CDR1 reads MGHRA; CDR2 reads YSYEKL. This CDR3 is built from 18 residues. Trimming cost V 1 base and J 3 bases; bases outside gene matches: 12. CDR3 bases: TGCGCCAGCAGCCAAGGCCGAAGCCTAGCGGGGGAAAGCTACGAGCAGTACTTC. This translates into CASSQGRSLAGESYEQYF.

The genes are TRBV6-2 or TRBV6-3 and TRBJ1-1; D is uncertain. The V gene's germline CDR1 is MNHEY and CDR2 SVGEGT. Trimming took off 2 bases at V and 0 bases at J, with 10 bases between the two ends. The CDR3 extends over 15 amino acids. CDR3 coding DNA: TGTGCCAGCAGTTACAGGCAGGCGATGAACACTGAAGCTTTCTTT. It encodes CASSYRQAMNTEAFF.

The chain links TRBV2 to TRBJ2-7; 12 bases match TRBD1. The germline gives CDR1 SNHLY, CDR2 FYNNEI. Trimming took 4 bases from V and 1 from J; bases not matched to a gene: 8. This CDR3 is 17 amino acids long. In nucleotides, the CDR3 is TGTGCCAGCAGTGGCCGGGACAGGGGGCCCCTTTCCTACGAGCAGTACTTC. This gives the protein CASSGRDRGPLSYEQYF. Combining the CDR3 with reference TRBV2 and TRBJ2-7 gives the whole variable domain EPEVTQTPSHQVTQMGQEVILRCVPISNHLYFYWYRQILGQKVEFLVSFYNNEISEKSEIFDDQFSVERPDGSNFTLKIRSTKLEDSAMYFCASSGRDRGPLSYEQYFGPGTRLTVT.

The V and J genes are TRBV13 and TRBJ2-7; 8 nucleotides align to TRBD2. With 2 bases clipped from V and 6 bases from J, the junction kept 6 bases outside the gene matches. The germline V gene has CDR1 PRHDT and CDR2 FYEKMQ (reference sequence). This CDR3 is built from 14 residues. In nucleotides, the CDR3 is TGTGCCAGCAGCTTAACCGGGACTAGAGGCGAGCAGTACTTC. The encoded protein is CASSLTGTRGEQYF.

V is TRBV11-2 and J is TRBJ1-4, with a weak D call TRBD1 (6 bases). The CDR3 has 14 residues. Looked up from germline, CDR1 is SGHAT and CDR2 is FQNNGV. Trimming took off 2 bases at V and 2 bases at J, with 6 bases between the two ends. The CDR3 region is CASSLTGTNEKLFF. The DNA for the CDR3 is TGTGCCAGCAGCTTAACAGGGACTAATGAAAAACTGTTTTTT.

V gene TRBV20-1 combines with J gene TRBJ2-1; D is undetermined. CDR1 and CDR2 (germline): DFQATT, SNEGSKA (reference sequence). The CDR3 contains 11 residues. Trimming took off 8 bases at V and 7 bases at J, with 12 bases between the two ends. As DNA, the CDR3 is TGCAGTCCCCTGGCTCAAAATGAGCAGTTCTTC. It translates to CSPLAQNEQFF.

In its sample, this clone was seen once. V is TRBV5-1 and J is TRBJ2-1; D not certain. Germline V lookup: CDR1 SGHRS, CDR2 YFSETQ. The V end was cut by 2 bases, the J end by 5 bases, with 11 bases between. The CDR3 covers 14 residues. The CDR3 nucleotides read TGCGCCAGCAGCTTTAGAAACGGAAACAATGAGCAGTTCTTC. This translates into CASSFRNGNNEQFF.